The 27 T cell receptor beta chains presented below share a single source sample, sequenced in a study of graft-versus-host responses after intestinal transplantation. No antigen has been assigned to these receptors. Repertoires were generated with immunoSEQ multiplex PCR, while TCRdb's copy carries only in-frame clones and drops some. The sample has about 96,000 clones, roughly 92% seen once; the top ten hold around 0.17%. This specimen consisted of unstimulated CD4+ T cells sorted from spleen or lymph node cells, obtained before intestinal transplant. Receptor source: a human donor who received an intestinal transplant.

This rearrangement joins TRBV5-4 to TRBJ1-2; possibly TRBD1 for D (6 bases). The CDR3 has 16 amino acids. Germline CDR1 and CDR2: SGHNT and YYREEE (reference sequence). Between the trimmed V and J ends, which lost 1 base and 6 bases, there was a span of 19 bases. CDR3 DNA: TGTGCCAGCAGCTTGAAACGCGAACAGGGACCAGATGGCTACACCTTC. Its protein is CASSLKREQGPDGYTF.

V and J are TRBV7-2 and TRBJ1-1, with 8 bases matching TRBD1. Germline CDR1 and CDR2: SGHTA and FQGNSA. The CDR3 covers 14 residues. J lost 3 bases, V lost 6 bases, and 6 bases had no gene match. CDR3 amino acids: CASSNQGAYTEAFF. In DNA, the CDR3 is TGTGCCAGCAGTAACCAGGGGGCATACACTGAAGCTTTCTTT.

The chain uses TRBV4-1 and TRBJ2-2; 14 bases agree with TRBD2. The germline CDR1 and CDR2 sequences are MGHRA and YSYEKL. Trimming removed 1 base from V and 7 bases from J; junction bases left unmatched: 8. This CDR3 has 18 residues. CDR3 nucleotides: TGCGCCAGCAGCCAAGTGGGACTAGCGGGAGTCTGGAACGGGGAGCTGTTTTTT. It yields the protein CASSQVGLAGVWNGELFF.

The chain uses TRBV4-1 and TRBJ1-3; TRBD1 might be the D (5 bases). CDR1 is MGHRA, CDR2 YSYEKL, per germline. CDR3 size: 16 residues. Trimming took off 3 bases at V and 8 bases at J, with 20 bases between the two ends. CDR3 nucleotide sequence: TGCGCCAGCAGCCAGGGGGGGGTCCCCCTTAAGGACACCATATATTTT. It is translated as CASSQGGVPLKDTIYF.

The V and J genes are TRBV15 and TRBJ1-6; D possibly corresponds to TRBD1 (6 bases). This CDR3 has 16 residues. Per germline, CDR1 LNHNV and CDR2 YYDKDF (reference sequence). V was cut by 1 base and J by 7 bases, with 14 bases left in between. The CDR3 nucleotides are TGTGCCACCAGCAGAGGTGGGACAACCCCGAATTCACCCCTCCACTTT. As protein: CATSRGGTTPNSPLHF.

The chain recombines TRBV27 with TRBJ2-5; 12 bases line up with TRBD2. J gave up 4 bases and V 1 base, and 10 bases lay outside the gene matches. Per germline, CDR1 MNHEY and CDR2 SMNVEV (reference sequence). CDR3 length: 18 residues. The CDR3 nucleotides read TGTGCCAGCAGTTTATTATCCCTAGCGGGGGGGCGAGGAGAGACCCAGTACTTC. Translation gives CASSLLSLAGGRGETQYF.

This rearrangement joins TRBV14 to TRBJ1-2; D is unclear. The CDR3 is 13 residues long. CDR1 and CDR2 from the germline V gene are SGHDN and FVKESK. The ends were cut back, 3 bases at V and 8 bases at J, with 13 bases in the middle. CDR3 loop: CASSHRYPRGYTF. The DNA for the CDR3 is TGTGCCAGCAGCCACCGGTATCCGAGGGGCTACACCTTC.

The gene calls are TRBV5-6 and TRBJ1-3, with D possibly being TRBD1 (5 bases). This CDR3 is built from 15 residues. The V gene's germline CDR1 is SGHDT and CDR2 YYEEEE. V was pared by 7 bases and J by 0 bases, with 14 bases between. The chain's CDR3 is CASGTGHLSGNTIYF. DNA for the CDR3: TGTGCCAGCGGCACCGGACATCTCTCTGGAAACACCATATATTTT.

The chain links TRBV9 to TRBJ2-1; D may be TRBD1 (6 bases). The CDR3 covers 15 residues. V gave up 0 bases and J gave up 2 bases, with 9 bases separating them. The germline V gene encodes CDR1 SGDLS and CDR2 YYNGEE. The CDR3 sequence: CASSVDRATYNEQFF. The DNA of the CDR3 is TGTGCCAGCAGCGTAGACAGGGCTACCTACAATGAGCAGTTCTTC.

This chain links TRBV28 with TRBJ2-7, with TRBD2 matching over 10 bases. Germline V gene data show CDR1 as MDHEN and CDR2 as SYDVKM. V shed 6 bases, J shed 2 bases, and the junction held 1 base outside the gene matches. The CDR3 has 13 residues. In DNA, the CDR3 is TGTGCCAGCAGAGCGGGAGGGGCCTACGAGCAGTACTTC. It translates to CASRAGGAYEQYF.

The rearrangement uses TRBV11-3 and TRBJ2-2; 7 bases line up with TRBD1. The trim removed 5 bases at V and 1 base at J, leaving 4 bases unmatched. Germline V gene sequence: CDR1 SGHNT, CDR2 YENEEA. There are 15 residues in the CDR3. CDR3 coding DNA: TGTGCCAGCAGCACGCGGACAGGGAACACCGGGGAGCTGTTTTTT. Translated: CASSTRTGNTGELFF.

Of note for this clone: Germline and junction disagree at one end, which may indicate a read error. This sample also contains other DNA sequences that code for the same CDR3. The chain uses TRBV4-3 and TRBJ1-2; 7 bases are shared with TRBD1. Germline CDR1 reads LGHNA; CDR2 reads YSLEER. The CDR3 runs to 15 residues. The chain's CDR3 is CASSQAGTANYGYTF. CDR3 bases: TGCGCCAGCAGCCAAGCCGGGACAGCTAACTACGGCTACACCTTC.

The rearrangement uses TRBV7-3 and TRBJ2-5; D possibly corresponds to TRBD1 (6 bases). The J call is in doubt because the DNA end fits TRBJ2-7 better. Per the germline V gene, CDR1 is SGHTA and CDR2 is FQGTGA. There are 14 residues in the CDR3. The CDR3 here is CASSMTGDAYEQYF. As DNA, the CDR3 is TGTGCCAGCAGCATGACAGGTGATGCCTACGAGCAGTACTTC.

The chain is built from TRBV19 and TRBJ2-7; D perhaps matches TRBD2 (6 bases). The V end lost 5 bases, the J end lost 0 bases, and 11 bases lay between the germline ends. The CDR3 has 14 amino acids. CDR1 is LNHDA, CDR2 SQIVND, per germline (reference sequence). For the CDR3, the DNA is TGTGCCAGTAGTCCGTCGGGACTCTCCTACGAGCAGTACTTC. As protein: CASSPSGLSYEQYF.

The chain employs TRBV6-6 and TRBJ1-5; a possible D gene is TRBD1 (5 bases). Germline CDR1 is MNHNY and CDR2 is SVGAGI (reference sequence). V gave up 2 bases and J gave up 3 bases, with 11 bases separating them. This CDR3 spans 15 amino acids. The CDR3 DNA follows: TGTGCCAGCAGTTACAACGCAGGGTTCAATCAGCCCCAGCATTTT. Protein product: CASSYNAGFNQPQHF.

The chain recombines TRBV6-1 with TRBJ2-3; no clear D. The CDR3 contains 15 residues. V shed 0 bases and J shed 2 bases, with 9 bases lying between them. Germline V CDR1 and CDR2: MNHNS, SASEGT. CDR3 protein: CASSEANVATDTQYF. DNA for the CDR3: TGTGCCAGCAGTGAAGCAAACGTGGCCACAGATACGCAGTATTTT.

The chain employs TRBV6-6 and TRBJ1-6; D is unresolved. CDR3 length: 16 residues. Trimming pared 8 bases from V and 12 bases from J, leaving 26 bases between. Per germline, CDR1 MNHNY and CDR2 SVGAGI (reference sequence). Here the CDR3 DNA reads TGTGCCAGCGCCATCCCGTCGGGGTACCGCCCCGAACCCCTCCACTTT. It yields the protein CASAIPSGYRPEPLHF.

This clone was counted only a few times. Here the CDR3 DNA reads TGTGCCATCAGTGCTCTAGCCTTGGGCGATGAGCAGTTCTTC. Protein: CAISALALGDEQFF. The chain is built from TRBV10-3 and TRBJ2-1; possibly TRBD2 for D (5 bases). With 4 bases removed from V and 8 bases from J, the gap between germline ends came to 15 bases. The CDR3 length is 14 residues. CDR1 is ENHRY, CDR2 SYGVKD, per germline.

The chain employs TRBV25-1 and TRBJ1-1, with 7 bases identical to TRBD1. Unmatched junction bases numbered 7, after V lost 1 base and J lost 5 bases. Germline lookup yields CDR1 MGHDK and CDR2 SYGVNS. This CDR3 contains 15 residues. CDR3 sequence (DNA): TGTGCCAGCAGTGAATCAGGAAAGGGGGCTACTGAAGCTTTCTTT. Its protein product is CASSESGKGATEAFF.

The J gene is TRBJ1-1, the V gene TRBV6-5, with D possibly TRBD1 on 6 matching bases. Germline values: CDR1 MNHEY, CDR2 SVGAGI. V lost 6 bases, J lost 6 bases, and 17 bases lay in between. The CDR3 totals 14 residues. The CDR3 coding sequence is TGTGCCAGCAGCCCCGGGCCGCCAGGGGCTGAAGCTTTCTTT. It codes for CASSPGPPGAEAFF.

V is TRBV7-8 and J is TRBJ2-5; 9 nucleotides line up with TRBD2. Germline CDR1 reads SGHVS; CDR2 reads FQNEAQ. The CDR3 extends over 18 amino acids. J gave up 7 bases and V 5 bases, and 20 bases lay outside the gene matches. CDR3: CASSQELASGGSRGTQYF. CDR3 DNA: TGTGCCAGCAGCCAAGAGTTGGCGAGCGGGGGGTCCCGGGGGACCCAGTACTTC.

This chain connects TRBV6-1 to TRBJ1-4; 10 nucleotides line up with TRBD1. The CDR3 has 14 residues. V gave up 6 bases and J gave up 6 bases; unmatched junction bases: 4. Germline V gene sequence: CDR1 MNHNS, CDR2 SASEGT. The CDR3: CASSSGTGDEKLFF. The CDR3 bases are TGTGCCAGCAGCTCCGGGACAGGGGATGAAAAACTGTTTTTT.

CDR3 bases: TGTGCCAGCAGCTATCAGGGAAATGAGCAGTTCTTC. It codes for CASSYQGNEQFF. The chain joins TRBV7-9 to TRBJ2-1; tentative D call: TRBD1 (5 bases). V lost 4 bases and J lost 7, with 8 bases in between. The CDR3 totals 12 residues. Germline CDR1 reads SEHNR; CDR2 reads FQNEAQ (reference sequence).

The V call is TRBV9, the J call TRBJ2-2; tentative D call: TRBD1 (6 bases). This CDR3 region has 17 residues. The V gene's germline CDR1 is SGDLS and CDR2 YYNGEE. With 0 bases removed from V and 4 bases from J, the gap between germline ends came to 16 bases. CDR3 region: CASSVVGTHEPTGELFF. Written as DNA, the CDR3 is TGTGCCAGCAGCGTAGTGGGGACACACGAACCCACCGGGGAGCTGTTTTTT.

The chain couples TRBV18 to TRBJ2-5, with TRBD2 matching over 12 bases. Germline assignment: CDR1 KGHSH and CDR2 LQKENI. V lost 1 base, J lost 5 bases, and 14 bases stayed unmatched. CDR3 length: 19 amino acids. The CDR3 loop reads CASSPLGLAGGPRMETQYF. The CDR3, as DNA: TGTGCCAGCTCACCACTCGGCCTAGCGGGAGGGCCACGTATGGAGACCCAGTACTTC.

The CDR3 is CASSQWSRQPYQPQHF. The CDR3 DNA reads as TGCGCCAGCAGTCAATGGTCAAGACAGCCATATCAGCCCCAGCATTTT. The chain employs TRBV23-1 and TRBJ1-5; D perhaps matches TRBD1 (5 bases). TRBV23-1 is an ORF; its function is uncertain. Trimming removed 1 base at V and 5 bases at J, with 15 bases between. The CDR3 contains 16 residues.

DNA for the CDR3: TGTGCCAGCAGTGAAGGTTATCCCAGTCAGCCCCAGCATTTT. Amino acid sequence: CASSEGYPSQPQHF. J is TRBJ1-5 and V is TRBV2; D not resolved. V was pared by 1 base and J by 6 bases, with 10 bases between. CDR3 size: 14 residues. CDR1 SNHLY and CDR2 FYNNEI come from the germline V gene.